This TCR beta chain was sequenced during a study of OX40 agonist ivuxolimab in advanced cancers. The CDR3 contains 15 residues. Per the germline V gene, CDR1 is MNHNY and CDR2 is SVGAGI (reference sequence). The J segment lost 10 bases and the V segment lost 2 bases, leaving 5 bases of the junction unmatched. TCRdb's table, derived via immunoSEQ multiplex PCR, lists solely in-frame clones and lacks some. Of about 51,000 clones in the sample, 88% were seen once. The sequencing here drew on CD4+ or CD8+ T cells sorted from blood, taken in a trial of the OX40 agonist ivuxolimab. The V and J genes are TRBV6-6 and TRBJ1-6, with TRBD1 matching 10 bases. The source is an adult with an advanced solid tumor such as melanoma, head and neck, liver or kidney cancer. The CDR3 loop reads CASSYQGQGESPLHF. The CDR3 DNA is TGTGCCAGCAGTTACCAAGGACAGGGGGAGTCACCCCTCCACTTT.